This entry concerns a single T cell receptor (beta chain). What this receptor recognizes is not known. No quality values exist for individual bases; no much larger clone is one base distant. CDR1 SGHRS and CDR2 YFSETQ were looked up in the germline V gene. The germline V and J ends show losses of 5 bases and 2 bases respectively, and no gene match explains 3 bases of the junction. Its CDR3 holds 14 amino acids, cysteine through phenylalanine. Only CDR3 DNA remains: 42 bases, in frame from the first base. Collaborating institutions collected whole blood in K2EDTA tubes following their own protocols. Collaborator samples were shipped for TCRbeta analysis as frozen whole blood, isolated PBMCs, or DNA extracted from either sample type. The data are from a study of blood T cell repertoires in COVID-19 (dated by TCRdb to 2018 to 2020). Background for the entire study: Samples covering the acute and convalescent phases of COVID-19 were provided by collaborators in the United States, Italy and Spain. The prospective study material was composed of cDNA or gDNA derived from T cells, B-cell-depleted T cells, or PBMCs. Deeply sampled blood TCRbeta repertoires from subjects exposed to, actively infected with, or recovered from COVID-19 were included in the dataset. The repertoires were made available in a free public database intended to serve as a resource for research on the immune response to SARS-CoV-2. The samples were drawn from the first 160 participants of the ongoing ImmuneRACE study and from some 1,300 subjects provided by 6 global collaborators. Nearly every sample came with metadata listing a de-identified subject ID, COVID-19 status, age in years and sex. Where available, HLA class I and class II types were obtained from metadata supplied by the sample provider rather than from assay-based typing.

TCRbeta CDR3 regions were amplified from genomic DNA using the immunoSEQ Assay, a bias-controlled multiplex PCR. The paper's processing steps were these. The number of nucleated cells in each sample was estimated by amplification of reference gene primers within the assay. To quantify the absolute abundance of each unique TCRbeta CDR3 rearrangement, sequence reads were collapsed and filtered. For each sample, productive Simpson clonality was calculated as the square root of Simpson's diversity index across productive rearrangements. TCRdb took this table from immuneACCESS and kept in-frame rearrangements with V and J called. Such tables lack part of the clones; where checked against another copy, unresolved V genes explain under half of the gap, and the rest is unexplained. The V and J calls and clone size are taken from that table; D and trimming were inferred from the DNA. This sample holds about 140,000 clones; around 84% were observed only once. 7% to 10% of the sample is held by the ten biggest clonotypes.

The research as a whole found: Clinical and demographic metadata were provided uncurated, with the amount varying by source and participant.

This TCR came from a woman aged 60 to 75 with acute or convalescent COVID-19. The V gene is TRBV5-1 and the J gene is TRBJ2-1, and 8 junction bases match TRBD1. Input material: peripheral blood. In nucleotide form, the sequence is TGCGCCAGCAGGCAGGGGGCCGCCTACAATGAGCAGTTCTTC. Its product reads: CASRQGAAYNEQFF. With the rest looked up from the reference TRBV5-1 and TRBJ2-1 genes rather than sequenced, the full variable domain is KAGVTQTPRYLIKTRGQQVTLSCSPISGHRSVSWYQQTPGQGLQFLFEYFSETQRNKGNFPGRFSGRQFSNSRSEMNVSTLELGDSALYLCASRQGAAYNEQFFGPGTRLTVL.